The 29 T cell receptor beta chains below come from one sample, sequenced in a study of human T cells and chemical hapten exposure. As to time point: pre-sensitization, week 0. Treatment here: therapeutic diphenylcyclopropenone sensitization with weekly scalp DPC. TCRdb analysed the RACE reads with MiXCR anew, one entry per CDR3 protein. The sample contains about 51,000 distinct CDR3 sequences, roughly a tenth of which appear only once. This specimen was whole blood, taken in connection with sensitization to the hapten diphenylcyclopropenone (DPC). These receptor sequences come from a woman in her forties with alopecia areata. Some clones in this sample may be carry-over from other donors' samples.

This clonotype appeared a few times. The gene calls are TRBV3-1 and TRBJ2-1; 13 nucleotides agree with TRBD2. In germline, CDR1 is LGHDT, CDR2 YNNKEL (reference sequence). The CDR3 loop spans 16 amino acids. The junction had 7 bases not matched to a gene; V was cut back by 4 bases and J by 7 bases. The CDR3 region is CASSPRLAGGRNEQFF. CDR3 bases: TGTGCCAGCAGCCCTCGACTAGCGGGGGGAAGAAATGAGCAGTTCTTC.

This clonotype was seen many times. This chain links TRBV28 with TRBJ1-6, with unresolved D. The CDR3 is made up of 15 amino acids. CDR1 is MDHEN and CDR2 is SYDVKM in the germline V gene. The ends were cut back, 3 bases at V and 7 bases at J, with 13 bases in the middle. The CDR3 loop is CASSLSGYGNSPLHF. The CDR3 DNA reads as TGTGCCAGCAGTTTGTCGGGGTATGGGAATTCACCCCTCCACTTT.

This clonotype was detected ten times or more. The chain is built from TRBV6-6 and TRBJ2-2; tentatively, D is TRBD1 (5 bases). Germline CDR1 is MNHNY and CDR2 is SVGAGI (reference sequence). This CDR3 is built from 14 residues. With 9 bases removed from V and 6 bases from J, the gap between germline ends came to 17 bases. The CDR3 region has the DNA TGTGCCAGTTCGCAGGGTGGTTTGGCCGGGGAGCTGTTTTTT. Translating gives CASSQGGLAGELFF.

This clonotype has just a few counts. The J gene is TRBJ2-7, the V gene TRBV2, with a tentative D call TRBD2 (6 bases). Germline V gives CDR1 SNHLY, CDR2 FYNNEI. Between the trimmed V and J ends, which lost 8 bases and 5 bases, there was a span of 16 bases. The CDR3 length is 13 residues. DNA for the CDR3: TGTGCCAGCGGGGCTAGCGTTTCCCACGAGCAGTACTTC. Its protein is CASGASVSHEQYF.

This clonotype was seen repeatedly, ten times or more. The chain couples TRBV14 to TRBJ2-5; D possibly matches TRBD1 or TRBD2 (5 bases each). Germline lookup yields CDR1 SGHDN and CDR2 FVKESK. The CDR3 is 15 residues long. V shed 0 bases and J shed 5 bases, with 13 bases lying between them. The CDR3 DNA sequence: TGTGCCAGCAGCCAAGAGACAGAGACTACGGAGACCCAGTACTTC. It yields the protein CASSQETETTETQYF. The whole variable domain, filled in from reference TRBV14 and TRBJ2-5, reads EAGVTQFPSHSVIEKGQTVTLRCDPISGHDNLYWYRRVMGKEIKFLLHFVKESKQDESGMPNNRFLAERTGGTYSTLKVQPAELEDSGVYFCASSQETETTETQYFGPGTRLLVL.

This chain links TRBV7-9 with TRBJ1-2; perhaps TRBD1 as D (6 bases). Trimming cost V 6 bases and J 1 base, with 12 bases left between them. Germline CDR1 SEHNR, CDR2 FQNEAQ (reference sequence). The CDR3 loop spans 14 amino acids. The CDR3 loop is CASRRVQGNYGYTF. CDR3 DNA sequence: TGTGCCAGCAGGCGGGTACAGGGTAACTATGGCTACACCTTC.

This clonotype was counted only a few times. This chain uses TRBV20-1 with TRBJ1-2, with D tentatively TRBD1 (5 bases). The CDR3 is 14 amino acids. V lost 6 bases and J lost 4, with 18 bases in between. CDR1 and CDR2 (germline): DFQATT, SNEGSKA (reference sequence). This CDR3 reads CSAKRQGGPYGYTF. CDR3 DNA sequence: TGCAGTGCCAAGCGGCAGGGCGGTCCCTATGGCTACACCTTC.

In its sample, this clonotype was seen many times. This chain connects TRBV7-6 to TRBJ2-1, with D perhaps given as TRBD1 or TRBD2 (5 bases each). The CDR3 contains 14 residues. V shed 8 bases and J shed 7 bases, with 18 bases lying between them. Germline CDR1 SGHVS, CDR2 FNYEAQ. CDR3 in amino acids: CASLRTRGANEQFF. The CDR3 DNA is TGTGCCAGCCTGAGGACAAGAGGGGCTAATGAGCAGTTCTTC.

Many counts were recorded for this clonotype. V gene TRBV3-1 combines with J gene TRBJ1-5; D unresolved. CDR1 and CDR2 from the germline V gene are LGHDT and YNNKEL (reference sequence). The CDR3 loop spans 12 amino acids. The germline V and J ends were trimmed by 3 bases and 5 bases, with 5 bases remaining between them. The CDR3 here is CASSHLDQPQHF. The CDR3 nucleotides read TGTGCCAGCAGCCACCTCGATCAGCCCCAGCATTTT.

About this clonotype: Given the absence of the conserved phenylalanine or tryptophan at the CDR3 end, a read error is likely. No DNA is shown, since the ends of the CDR3 on it are uncertain; the CDR3 is the one TCRdb lists. The chain has TRBV20-1 and TRBJ2-3; whether TRBD1, the table's D call, matches the DNA was not checked. CDR1 is DFQATT and CDR2 is SNEGSKA in the germline V gene (reference sequence). The CDR3 has 8 amino acids, counting both end residues. CDR3 loop: CSATRGPM.

This clonotype was observed at least ten times. The chain couples TRBV29-1 to TRBJ2-1; 7 bases fit TRBD1. The CDR3 sequence is 15 residues long. CDR1 and CDR2 from the germline V gene are SQVTM and ANQGSEA. V trimming: 6 bases; J trimming: 2 bases; junction bases outside the gene matches: 10. This chain's CDR3 is CSVGTGAVTYNEQFF. CDR3 coding DNA: TGCAGCGTGGGCACAGGGGCGGTCACCTACAATGAGCAGTTCTTC.

This clonotype was detected ten times or more. This chain links TRBV7-9 with TRBJ1-2; no reliable D call. The CDR3 sequence is 15 residues long. Looked up from germline, CDR1 is SEHNR and CDR2 is FQNEAQ (reference sequence). The ends were cut back, 1 base at V and 3 bases at J, with 12 bases in the middle. The CDR3 sequence is CASSLEAPGHYGYTF. The CDR3 DNA reads TGTGCCAGCAGCTTAGAAGCCCCGGGCCACTATGGCTACACCTTC. The variable domain in full, with the rest retrieved from reference TRBV7-9 and TRBJ1-2, is DTGVSQNPRHKITKRGQNVTFRCDPISEHNRLYWYRQTLGQGPEFLTYFQNEAQLEKSRLLSDRFSAERPKGSFSTLEIQRTEQGDSAMYLCASSLEAPGHYGYTFGSGTRLTVV.

There are many counts of this clonotype. CDR3: CASSKSGGPYNEQFF. DNA of the CDR3: TGTGCCAGCAGCAAAAGCGGGGGACCTTACAATGAGCAGTTCTTC. V is TRBV7-2 and J is TRBJ2-1; 8 bases are a match to TRBD2. Trimming cost V 5 bases and J 4 bases; bases outside gene matches: 7. The germline gives CDR1 SGHTA, CDR2 FQGNSA. The CDR3 sequence is 15 residues long.

This clonotype came up a few times. J is TRBJ1-2 and V is TRBV4-2; 7 bases fit TRBD1. From germline, CDR1 is LGHNA and CDR2 YNFKEQ. The CDR3 runs 15 residues. The V gene end was trimmed by 4 bases and the J gene end by 3 bases; junction bases not matched to a gene: 8. CDR3 nucleotide sequence: TGTGCCAGCAGCCCTGGACAGGATTCATACTATGGCTACACCTTC. It translates to CASSPGQDSYYGYTF.

This clonotype was seen only a few times. V is TRBV12-3 or TRBV12-4 and J is TRBJ1-2; possible D gene TRBD1, 5 bases. V was cut by 6 bases and J by 4 bases, with 21 bases left in between. The CDR3 loop spans 16 amino acids. In DNA form, the CDR3 reads TGTGCCAGCAGCCCGACCGGGGGGGTAGGGTCCTATGGCTACACCTTC. Translating it yields CASSPTGGVGSYGYTF.

This clonotype came up many times. This chain joins TRBV6-2 or TRBV6-3 and TRBJ2-7; D may match TRBD1 or TRBD2 (5 bases each). Between the trimmed V and J ends, which lost 10 bases and 0 bases, there was a span of 13 bases. The CDR3 consists of 13 residues. Germline V gives CDR1 MNHEY, CDR2 SVGEGT. CDR3 in amino acids: CATRAGSSYEQYF. CDR3 nucleotide sequence: TGTGCCACCAGGGCAGGGAGCTCCTACGAGCAGTACTTC.

This clonotype was observed a handful of times. The chain uses TRBV28 and TRBJ1-6; 10 positions agree with TRBD1. Per germline, CDR1 MDHEN and CDR2 SYDVKM. V lost 7 bases, J lost 7 bases, and 13 bases stayed unmatched. The CDR3 length is 17 residues. CDR3 sequence: CASTDPGTGARNSPLHF. The CDR3 DNA reads as TGTGCCAGCACCGACCCCGGGACAGGGGCGAGGAATTCACCCCTCCACTTT.

This chain links TRBV29-1 with TRBJ2-7, with 8 bases fitting TRBD2. Germline assignment: CDR1 SQVTM and CDR2 ANQGSEA. Trimming removed 0 bases from V and 9 bases from J; junction bases left unmatched: 7. The CDR3 has 13 residues. Here the CDR3 DNA reads TGCAGCGTTGAAGATCTAGCGGGTTCCGGGCAGTACTTC. Translating gives CSVEDLAGSGQYF.

On this clonotype: This may be a read error: a much more frequent sequence differs by one nucleotide. The final CDR3 position lacks the conserved phenylalanine or tryptophan, pointing to a likely read error. This chain links TRBV5-5 with TRBJ2-7; TRBD1 aligns across 9 bases. From germline, CDR1 is SGHKS and CDR2 YYEKEE (reference sequence). CDR3 length: 13 amino acids. V trimming: 7 bases; J trimming: 2 bases; junction bases outside the gene matches: 4. The CDR3 region is CASSRQGAYEQYS. The CDR3 coding sequence is TGTGCCAGCTCGCGACAGGGGGCCTACGAGCAGTACTCC.

The table lists this clonotype with many counts. The V and J genes are TRBV30 and TRBJ2-7, with D unresolved. Germline assignment: CDR1 GTSNPN and CDR2 SVGIG (reference sequence). Trimming removed 1 base at V and 1 base at J, with 8 bases between. The CDR3 extends over 13 amino acids. The CDR3 sequence: CAWSGLGSYEQYF. In DNA, the CDR3 is TGTGCCTGGAGTGGATTAGGTTCCTACGAGCAGTACTTC.

This clonotype was detected many times. The chain links TRBV28 to TRBJ2-7; a weak D match, TRBD2 (6 bases). The germline V gene has CDR1 MDHEN and CDR2 SYDVKM. The CDR3 covers 18 residues. Trimming removed 4 bases at V and 2 bases at J, with 24 bases between. CDR3 coding DNA: TGTGCCAGCAGTTCGAAGGGCCCGCTCAATCGGGGGACCTACGAGCAGTACTTC. Amino acids: CASSSKGPLNRGTYEQYF.

The J gene is TRBJ2-2, the V gene TRBV3-1, with 10 bases matching TRBD1. The CDR3 covers 16 residues. Germline V gene sequence: CDR1 LGHDT, CDR2 YNNKEL (reference sequence). The V segment lost 6 bases and the J segment 6 bases; nucleotides outside the gene matches: 10. The CDR3 DNA is TGTGCCAGCAGTCAGCGTGCGACAGGGGGCTCCGGGGAGCTGTTTTTT. Translation gives CASSQRATGGSGELFF.

A word on this clonotype: Being one base from a much bigger clone, this may be a read error. Given the absence of the conserved phenylalanine or tryptophan at the CDR3 end, a read error is likely. V gene TRBV6-4 combines with J gene TRBJ2-2; D is unresolved. The CDR3 has 15 residues. Trimming took off 3 bases at V and 0 bases at J, with 8 bases between the two ends. The germline CDR1 and CDR2 sequences are MRHNA and SNTAGT. The CDR3 region is CASSEDAANTGELFL. The CDR3 DNA follows: TGTGCCAGCAGTGAGGACGCCGCGAACACCGGGGAGCTGTTTTTA.

This chain joins TRBV21-1 and TRBJ2-7; no check of the table's D call, TRBD1, against the DNA was made. TRBV21-1 is a listed pseudogene. The CDR3 sequence is 13 residues long. In nucleotides, the CDR3 is TGTGCCAGCAGGACAGCCGTACCCTACGAGCAGTACTTC. Amino acid sequence: CASRTAVPYEQYF.

This clonotype was seen ten or more times. This chain links TRBV12-3 or TRBV12-4 with TRBJ1-2; D gene uncertain. The CDR3 loop spans 13 amino acids. V shed 4 bases and J shed 6 bases, with 12 bases lying between them. CDR3 region: CASSYWSGDGYTF. The CDR3 region has the DNA TGTGCCAGCAGTTACTGGAGTGGTGATGGCTACACCTTC.

This clonotype was counted ten times or more. J is TRBJ2-1 and V is TRBV4-1; D is possibly TRBD2 (5 bases). V lost 0 bases and J 8 bases, leaving 11 bases between the germline ends. The germline V gene has CDR1 MGHRA and CDR2 YSYEKL. The CDR3 sequence is 14 residues long. Written as DNA, the CDR3 is TGCGCCAGCAGCCAAGAAGTCAACGGGGATGAGCAGTTCTTC. Translated, it gives CASSQEVNGDEQFF.

The table lists this clonotype with many counts. V and J are TRBV6-2 or TRBV6-3 and TRBJ1-6, with D unresolved. Germline CDR1 and CDR2: MNHEY and SVGEGT. The V end lost 0 bases, the J end lost 7 bases, and 7 bases lay between the germline ends. The CDR3 has 14 amino acids. In nucleotides, the CDR3 is TGTGCCAGCAGTTACTCGAGGGAGAATTCACCCCTCCACTTT. Translated, it gives CASSYSRENSPLHF.

The rearrangement links TRBV5-1 to TRBJ1-1; 9 positions agree with TRBD1. After removal of 0 bases from V and 4 bases from J, the junction contained 1 base not matched to a gene. CDR3 length equals 14 residues. Germline V gene lookup returns CDR1 SGHRS and CDR2 YFSETQ. CDR3 amino acids: CASSLGDRVTEAFF. The CDR3 DNA reads as TGCGCCAGCAGCTTGGGGGACAGGGTCACTGAAGCTTTCTTT.

This clonotype has a count of ten or more. This chain joins TRBV24-1 and TRBJ1-2, with unresolved D. The CDR3 runs 12 residues. Per germline, CDR1 KGHDR and CDR2 SFDVKD. Trimming took off 4 bases at V and 10 bases at J, with 12 bases between the two ends. The CDR3 sequence is CATSDDGRTYTF. CDR3 coding DNA: TGTGCCACCAGTGACGATGGACGGACCTACACCTTC.